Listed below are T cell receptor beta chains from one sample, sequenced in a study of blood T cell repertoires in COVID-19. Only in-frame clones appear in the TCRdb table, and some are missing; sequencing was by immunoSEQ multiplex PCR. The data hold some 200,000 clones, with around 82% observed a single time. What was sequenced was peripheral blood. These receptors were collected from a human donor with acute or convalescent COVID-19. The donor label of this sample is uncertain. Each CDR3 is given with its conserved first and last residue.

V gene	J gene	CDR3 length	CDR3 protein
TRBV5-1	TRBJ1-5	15	CASSQTGNRDQPQHF
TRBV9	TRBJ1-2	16	CASSVEFSGGDYGYTF
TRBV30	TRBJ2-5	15	CAWSVWDRGLGTQYF
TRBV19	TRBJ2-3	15	CASSWGQGSTDTQYF
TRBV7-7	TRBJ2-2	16	CASSSGLAGMMGELFF
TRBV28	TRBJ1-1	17	CASSLPTRQRLYTEAFF
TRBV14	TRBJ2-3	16	CASSRGGGGSTDTQYF
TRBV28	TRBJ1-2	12	CATFRQNYGYTF
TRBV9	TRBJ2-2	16	CASSVGLAANTGELFF
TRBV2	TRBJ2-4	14	CASNKGEAKNIQYF
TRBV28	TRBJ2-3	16	CASSLYAGRAGDTQYF
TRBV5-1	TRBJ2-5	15	CASSLTGGTQETQYF
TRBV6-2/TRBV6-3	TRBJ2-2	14	CASSRTRNTGELFF
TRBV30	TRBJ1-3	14	CALTRGWLGDTIYF
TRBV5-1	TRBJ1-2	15	CASSLQGAGPDGYTF
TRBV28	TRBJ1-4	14	CASRGVSTNEKLFF
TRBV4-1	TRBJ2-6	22	CASSRVNIVGTGMRPGANVLTF
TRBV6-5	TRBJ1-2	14	CASTLGQGSAVVTF
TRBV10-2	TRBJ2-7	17	CASSESIRYYSSYEQYF